These 10 T cell receptor beta chains share one sample of origin, sequenced in a study of a mutant IDH1 vaccine in newly diagnosed glioma. Antigens of these TCRs are unknown. Time point reported: week 35, safety follow-up. Doses consisted of 300 ug of mutant IDH1 20-mer peptide each, paired with topical imiquimod. Here immunoSEQ multiplex PCR was the method, and the copy in TCRdb shows in-frame clones only, minus some. This table has tens of thousands of clones, roughly 74% appearing once. The sample was PBMCs, taken from a glioma patient whose treatment included an IDH1 peptide vaccine. The receptors were sampled from a man over 45 with glioma.

The rearrangement joins TRBV4-2 to TRBJ2-7; D unclear. The V gene lost 4 bases and the J gene lost 1 base, with 11 bases spanning the gap. Germline CDR1 is LGHNA and CDR2 is YNFKEQ. This CDR3 contains 14 residues. The CDR3 is CASSPAISSYEQYF. The CDR3 region has the DNA TGTGCCAGCAGCCCCGCTATTAGTTCCTACGAGCAGTACTTC.

This sequence joins TRBV7-8 and TRBJ1-4; 7 bases fit TRBD1. Germline V lookup: CDR1 SGHVS, CDR2 FQNEAQ. V trimming: 0 bases; J trimming: 8 bases; junction bases outside the gene matches: 12. There are 17 residues in the CDR3. The CDR3 coding sequence is TGTGCCAGCAGCTTAGCGCAGAGGGGGCGGATAGAGGAAAAACTGTTTTTT. It yields the protein CASSLAQRGRIEEKLFF.

The rearrangement joins TRBV7-9 to TRBJ1-2, with a tentative D call TRBD1 (5 bases). CDR1 and CDR2 (germline): SEHNR, FQNEAQ (reference sequence). This CDR3 has 14 residues. V lost 1 base and J lost 4, with 10 bases in between. In DNA form, the CDR3 reads TGTGCCAGCAGCTTAGTCCGTGACAGCTATGGCTACACCTTC. This sequence encodes CASSLVRDSYGYTF. The full variable domain, in which reference TRBV7-9 and TRBJ1-2 provide the parts outside the CDR3, is DTGVSQNPRHKITKRGQNVTFRCDPISEHNRLYWYRQTLGQGPEFLTYFQNEAQLEKSRLLSDRFSAERPKGSFSTLEIQRTEQGDSAMYLCASSLVRDSYGYTFGSGTRLTVV.

The gene calls are TRBV7-2 and TRBJ2-1, with D perhaps TRBD1 or TRBD2 (6 bases each). Germline values: CDR1 SGHTA, CDR2 FQGNSA. Trimming took 1 base from V and 9 from J, leaving 13 bases between them. The length of the CDR3 is 14 residues. The CDR3 DNA reads as TGTGCCAGCAGCTTAGGGGGGCAGGGAGGTGAGCAGTTCTTC. Its protein is CASSLGGQGGEQFF.

About this clone: Germline and junction disagree at one end, which may indicate a read error. The chain carries TRBV6-1 and TRBJ1-5; D is unresolved. This CDR3 is built from 15 residues. CDR1 is MNHNS and CDR2 is SASEGT in the germline V gene. Written as DNA, the CDR3 is TGTGCCAGCAGGGCCGGCAGCTATAGCGATCAGCCCCAGCATTTT. Amino acid sequence: CASRAGSYSDQPQHF.

This chain links TRBV30 with TRBJ1-6, with D unresolved. Germline CDR1 GTSNPN, CDR2 SVGIG (reference sequence). Trimming left V 0 bases short and J 0 bases short, with 9 bases between. The CDR3 loop spans 16 amino acids. The CDR3 region is CAWSVGSNSYNSPLHF. CDR3 nucleotides: TGTGCCTGGAGTGTGGGCTCTAACTCCTATAATTCACCCCTCCACTTT.

This clone came up a few times. The V and J genes are TRBV19 and TRBJ2-3, with TRBD2 matching 8 bases. Trimming took 3 bases from V and 2 from J; bases not matched to a gene: 4. The CDR3 runs 15 residues. Germline V gives CDR1 LNHDA, CDR2 SQIVND (reference sequence). The CDR3 DNA follows: TGTGCCAGTAGTATCGGGGGGGCCGACACAGATACGCAGTATTTT. This sequence encodes CASSIGGADTDTQYF.

As DNA, the CDR3 is TGTGCCAGCAGTGCAGATTGGGAGAGTGAGCAGTTCTTC. Translating it yields CASSADWESEQFF. The V and J genes are TRBV27 and TRBJ2-1; tentatively, D is TRBD2 (5 bases). The CDR3 contains 13 residues. Between the trimmed V and J ends, which lost 5 bases and 9 bases, there was a span of 14 bases. Germline CDR1 is MNHEY and CDR2 is SMNVEV (reference sequence).

This clone is medium-sized. This chain joins TRBV2 and TRBJ2-2; 14 bases align to TRBD2. V shed 5 bases and J 6 bases; nucleotides not matched to a gene: 8. Germline CDR1 is SNHLY and CDR2 is FYNNEI. The CDR3 has 17 residues. The CDR3 DNA reads TGTGCCAGCAGTATGACTAGCGGGGGGGGTGTGGCCGGGGAGCTGTTTTTT. Encoded protein: CASSMTSGGGVAGELFF.

This clone was recorded only once. The CDR3 loop reads CAISLDGNTEAFF. The CDR3 DNA reads TGTGCCATCAGTTTGGACGGGAACACTGAAGCTTTCTTT. The chain is built from TRBV10-3 and TRBJ1-1; D is unresolved. Per germline, CDR1 ENHRY and CDR2 SYGVKD. Trimming took 5 bases from V and 1 from J, leaving 8 bases between them. The CDR3 spans 13 residues.